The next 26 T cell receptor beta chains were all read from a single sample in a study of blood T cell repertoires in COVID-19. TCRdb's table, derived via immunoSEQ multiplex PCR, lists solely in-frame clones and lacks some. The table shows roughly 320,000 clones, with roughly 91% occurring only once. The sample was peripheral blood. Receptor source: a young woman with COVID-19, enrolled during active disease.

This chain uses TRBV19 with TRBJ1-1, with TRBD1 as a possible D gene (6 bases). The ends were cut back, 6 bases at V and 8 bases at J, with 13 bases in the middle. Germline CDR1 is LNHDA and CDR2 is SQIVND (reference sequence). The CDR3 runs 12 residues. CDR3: CASRQGSTEAFF. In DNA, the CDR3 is TGTGCCAGTAGACAGGGAAGCACAGAAGCTTTCTTT.

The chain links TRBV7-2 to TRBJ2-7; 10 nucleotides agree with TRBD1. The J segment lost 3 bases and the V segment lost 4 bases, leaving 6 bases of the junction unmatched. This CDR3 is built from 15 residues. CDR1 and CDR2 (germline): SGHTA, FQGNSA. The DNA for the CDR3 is TGTGCCAGCAGCTCACCCGGGACAGGGGACTACGAGCAGTACTTC. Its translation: CASSSPGTGDYEQYF.

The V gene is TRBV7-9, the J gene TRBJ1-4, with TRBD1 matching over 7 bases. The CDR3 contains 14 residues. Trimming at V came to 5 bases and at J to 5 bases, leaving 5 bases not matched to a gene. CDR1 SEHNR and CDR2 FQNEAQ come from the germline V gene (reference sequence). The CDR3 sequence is CASSPDRLNEKLFF. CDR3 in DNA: TGTGCCAGCAGCCCGGACAGGCTAAATGAAAAACTGTTTTTT. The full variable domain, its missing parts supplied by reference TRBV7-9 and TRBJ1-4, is DTGVSQNPRHKITKRGQNVTFRCDPISEHNRLYWYRQTLGQGPEFLTYFQNEAQLEKSRLLSDRFSAERPKGSFSTLEIQRTEQGDSAMYLCASSPDRLNEKLFFGSGTQLSVL.

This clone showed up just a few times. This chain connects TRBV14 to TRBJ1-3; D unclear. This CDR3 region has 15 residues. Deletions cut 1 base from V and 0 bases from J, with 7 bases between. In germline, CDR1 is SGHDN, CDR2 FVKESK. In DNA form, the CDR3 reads TGTGCCAGCAGCCAAGGCATCTACTCTGGAAACACCATATATTTT. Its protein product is CASSQGIYSGNTIYF.

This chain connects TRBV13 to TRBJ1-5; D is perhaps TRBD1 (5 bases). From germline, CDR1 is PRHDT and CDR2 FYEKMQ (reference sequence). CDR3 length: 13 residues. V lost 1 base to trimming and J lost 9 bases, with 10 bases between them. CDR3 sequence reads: CASSLEARGPQHF. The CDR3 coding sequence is TGTGCCAGCAGCTTAGAGGCTAGGGGGCCCCAGCATTTT.

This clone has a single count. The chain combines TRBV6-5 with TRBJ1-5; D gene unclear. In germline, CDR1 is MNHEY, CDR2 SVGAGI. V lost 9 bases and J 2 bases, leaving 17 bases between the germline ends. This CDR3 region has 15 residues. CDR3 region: CASAKGGLGNQPQHF. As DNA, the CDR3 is TGTGCCAGTGCGAAGGGAGGCTTGGGCAATCAGCCCCAGCATTTT.

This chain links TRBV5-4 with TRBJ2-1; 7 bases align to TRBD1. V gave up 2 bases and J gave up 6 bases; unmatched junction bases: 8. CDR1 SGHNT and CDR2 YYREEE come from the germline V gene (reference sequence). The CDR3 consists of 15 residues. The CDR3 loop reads CASSLGQVAPNEQFF. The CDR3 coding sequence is TGTGCCAGCAGCTTAGGACAGGTGGCCCCCAATGAGCAGTTCTTC. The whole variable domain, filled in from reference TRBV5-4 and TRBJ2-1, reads ETGVTQSPTHLIKTRGQQVTLRCSSQSGHNTVSWYQQALGQGPQFIFQYYREEENGRGNFPPRFSGLQFPNYSSELNVNALELDDSALYLCASSLGQVAPNEQFFGPGTRLTVL.

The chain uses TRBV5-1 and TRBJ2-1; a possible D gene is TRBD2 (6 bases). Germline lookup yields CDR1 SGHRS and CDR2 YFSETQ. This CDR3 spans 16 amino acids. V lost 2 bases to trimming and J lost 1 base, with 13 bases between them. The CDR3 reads CASSLNPGGSYNEQFF. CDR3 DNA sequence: TGCGCCAGCAGCTTAAACCCCGGGGGATCCTACAATGAGCAGTTCTTC.

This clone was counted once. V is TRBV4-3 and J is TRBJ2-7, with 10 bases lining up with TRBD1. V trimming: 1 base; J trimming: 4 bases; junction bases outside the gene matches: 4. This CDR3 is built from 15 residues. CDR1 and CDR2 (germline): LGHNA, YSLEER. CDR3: CASSQGWDRGYEQYF. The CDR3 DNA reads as TGCGCCAGCAGCCAAGGGTGGGACAGGGGATACGAGCAGTACTTC.

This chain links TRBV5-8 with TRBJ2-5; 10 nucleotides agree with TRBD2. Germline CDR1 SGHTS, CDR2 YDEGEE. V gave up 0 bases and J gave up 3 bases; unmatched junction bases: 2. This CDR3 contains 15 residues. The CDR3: CASSLGLAGEETQYF. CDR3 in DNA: TGTGCCAGCAGCTTGGGGCTAGCGGGGGAAGAGACCCAGTACTTC.

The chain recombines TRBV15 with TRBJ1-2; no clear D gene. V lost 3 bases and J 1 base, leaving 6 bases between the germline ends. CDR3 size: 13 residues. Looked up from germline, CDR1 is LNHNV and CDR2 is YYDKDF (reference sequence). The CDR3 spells CATSRRGNYGYTF. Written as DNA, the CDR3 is TGTGCCACCAGCAGGCGGGGTAACTATGGCTACACCTTC.

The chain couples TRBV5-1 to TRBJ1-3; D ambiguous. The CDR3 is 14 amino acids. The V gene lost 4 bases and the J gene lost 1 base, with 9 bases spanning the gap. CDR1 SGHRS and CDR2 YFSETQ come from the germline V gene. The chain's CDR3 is CASSRDNSGNTIYF. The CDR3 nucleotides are TGCGCCAGCAGCCGAGACAATTCTGGAAACACCATATATTTT.

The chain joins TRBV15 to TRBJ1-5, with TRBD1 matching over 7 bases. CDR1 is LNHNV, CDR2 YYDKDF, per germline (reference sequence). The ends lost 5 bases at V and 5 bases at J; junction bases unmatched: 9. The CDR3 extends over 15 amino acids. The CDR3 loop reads CATSGRRGGDQPQHF. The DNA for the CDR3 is TGTGCCACCAGCGGTCGAAGAGGGGGCGATCAGCCCCAGCATTTT.

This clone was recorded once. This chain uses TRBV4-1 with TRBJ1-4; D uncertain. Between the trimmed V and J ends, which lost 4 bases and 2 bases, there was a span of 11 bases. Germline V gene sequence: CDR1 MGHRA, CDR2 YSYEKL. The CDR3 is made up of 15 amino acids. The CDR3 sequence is CASSPKAGTNEKLFF. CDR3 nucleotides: TGCGCCAGCAGCCCTAAGGCGGGCACTAATGAAAAACTGTTTTTT.

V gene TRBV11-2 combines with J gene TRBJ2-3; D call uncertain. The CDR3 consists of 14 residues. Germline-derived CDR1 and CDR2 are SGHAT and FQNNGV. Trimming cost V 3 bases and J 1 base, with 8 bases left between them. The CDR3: CASSFYPGTDTQYF. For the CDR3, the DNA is TGTGCCAGCAGCTTTTACCCAGGCACAGATACGCAGTATTTT.

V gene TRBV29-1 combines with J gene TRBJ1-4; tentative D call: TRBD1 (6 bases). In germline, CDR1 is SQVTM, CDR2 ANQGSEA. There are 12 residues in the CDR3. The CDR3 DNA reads TGCGGAGGAGGACAGCTTAATGAAAAACTGTTTTTT. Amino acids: CGGGQLNEKLFF.

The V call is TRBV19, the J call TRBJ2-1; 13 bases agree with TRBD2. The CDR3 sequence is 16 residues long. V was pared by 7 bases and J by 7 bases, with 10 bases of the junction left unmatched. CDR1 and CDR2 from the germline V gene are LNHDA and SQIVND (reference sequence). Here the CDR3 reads CASTQRLAGGQNEQFF. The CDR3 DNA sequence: TGTGCCAGTACCCAACGACTAGCGGGGGGCCAGAATGAGCAGTTCTTC.

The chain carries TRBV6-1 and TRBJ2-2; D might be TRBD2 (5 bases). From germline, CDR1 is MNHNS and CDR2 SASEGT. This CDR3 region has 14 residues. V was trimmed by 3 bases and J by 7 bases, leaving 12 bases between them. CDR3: CASSEGRGFGELFF. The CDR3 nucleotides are TGTGCCAGCAGTGAGGGTCGGGGTTTCGGGGAGCTGTTTTTT.

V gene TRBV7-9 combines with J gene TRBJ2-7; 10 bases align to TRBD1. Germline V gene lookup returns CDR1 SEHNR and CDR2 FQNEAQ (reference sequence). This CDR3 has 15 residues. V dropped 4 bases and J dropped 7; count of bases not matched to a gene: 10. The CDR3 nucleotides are TGTGCCAGCAGCTCGAGGGACAGGGGTGTAGGGGAGCAGTACTTC. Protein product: CASSSRDRGVGEQYF.

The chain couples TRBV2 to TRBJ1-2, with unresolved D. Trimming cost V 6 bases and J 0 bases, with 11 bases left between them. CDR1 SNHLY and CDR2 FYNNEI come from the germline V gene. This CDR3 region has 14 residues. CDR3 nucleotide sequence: TGTGCCAGCAGACTAGACGGAGCTAACTATGGCTACACCTTC. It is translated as CASRLDGANYGYTF.

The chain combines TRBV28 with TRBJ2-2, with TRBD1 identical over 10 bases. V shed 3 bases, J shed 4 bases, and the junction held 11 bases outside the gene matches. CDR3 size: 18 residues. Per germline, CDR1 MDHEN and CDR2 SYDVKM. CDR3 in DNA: TGTGCCAGCAGTTTTAGGGACAGGGGTCTTATAACCACCGGGGAGCTGTTTTTT. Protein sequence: CASSFRDRGLITTGELFF.

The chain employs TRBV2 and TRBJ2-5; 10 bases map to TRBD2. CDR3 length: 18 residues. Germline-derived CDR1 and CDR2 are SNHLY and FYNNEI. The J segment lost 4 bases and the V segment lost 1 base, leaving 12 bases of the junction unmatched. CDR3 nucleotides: TGTGCCAGCAGTGAAGAGGGCGCTAGCGGGGGAAGAGGAGAGACCCAGTACTTC. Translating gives CASSEEGASGGRGETQYF.

The chain's CDR3 is CASSRDRVGTEAFF. CDR3 DNA: TGTGCCAGTAGTAGGGACAGGGTTGGCACTGAAGCTTTCTTT. The chain is built from TRBV19 and TRBJ1-1; 9 bases align to TRBD1. Germline V lookup: CDR1 LNHDA, CDR2 SQIVND (reference sequence). The CDR3 runs to 14 residues. V lost 4 bases to trimming and J lost 4 bases; unmatched junction nucleotides: 4.

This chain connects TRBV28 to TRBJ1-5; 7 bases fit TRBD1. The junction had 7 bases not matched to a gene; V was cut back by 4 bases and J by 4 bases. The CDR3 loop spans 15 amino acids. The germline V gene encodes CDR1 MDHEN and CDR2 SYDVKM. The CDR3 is CASSYQGGPNQPQHF. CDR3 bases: TGTGCCAGCAGTTACCAGGGGGGTCCAAATCAGCCCCAGCATTTT.

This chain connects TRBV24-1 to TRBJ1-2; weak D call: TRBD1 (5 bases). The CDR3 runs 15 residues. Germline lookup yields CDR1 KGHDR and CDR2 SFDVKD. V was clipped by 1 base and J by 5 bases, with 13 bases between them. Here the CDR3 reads CATSDFSSGEYGYTF. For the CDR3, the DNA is TGTGCCACCAGTGATTTCTCGTCGGGGGAGTATGGCTACACCTTC.

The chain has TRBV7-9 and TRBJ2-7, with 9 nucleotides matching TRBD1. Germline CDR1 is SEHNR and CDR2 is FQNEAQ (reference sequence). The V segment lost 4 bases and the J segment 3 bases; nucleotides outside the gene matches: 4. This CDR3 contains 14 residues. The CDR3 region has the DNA TGTGCCAGCAGCTCAGGACAGGGGAGCTACGAGCAGTACTTC. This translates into CASSSGQGSYEQYF.